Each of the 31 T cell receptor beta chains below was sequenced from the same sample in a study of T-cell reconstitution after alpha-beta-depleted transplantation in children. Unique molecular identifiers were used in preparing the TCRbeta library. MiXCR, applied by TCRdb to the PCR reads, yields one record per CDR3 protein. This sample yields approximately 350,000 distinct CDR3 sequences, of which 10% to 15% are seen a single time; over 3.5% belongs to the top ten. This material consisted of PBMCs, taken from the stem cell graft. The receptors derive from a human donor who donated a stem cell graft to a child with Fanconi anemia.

The CDR3 coding sequence is TGCGCCAGCAGCCCTCGACAGGGTTTCGGCTACACCTTC. Encoded protein: CASSPRQGFGYTF. The chain is built from TRBV5-1 and TRBJ1-2; 7 bases are a match to TRBD1. V shed 4 bases, J shed 8 bases, and the junction held 8 bases outside the gene matches. The CDR3 has 13 amino acids. Germline loops: CDR1 SGHRS, CDR2 YFSETQ.

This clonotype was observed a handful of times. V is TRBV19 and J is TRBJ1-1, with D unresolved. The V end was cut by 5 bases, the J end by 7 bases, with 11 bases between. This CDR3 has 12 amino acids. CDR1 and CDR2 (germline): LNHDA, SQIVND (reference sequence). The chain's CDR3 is CASSFEGNEAFF. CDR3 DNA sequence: TGTGCCAGTAGTTTTGAGGGAAATGAAGCTTTCTTT.

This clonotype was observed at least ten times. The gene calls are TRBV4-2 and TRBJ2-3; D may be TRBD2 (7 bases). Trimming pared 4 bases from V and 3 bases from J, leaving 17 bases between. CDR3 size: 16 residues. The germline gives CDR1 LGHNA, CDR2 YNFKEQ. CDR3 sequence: CASSPEGGQRTDTQYF. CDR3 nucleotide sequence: TGTGCCAGCAGCCCCGAGGGGGGGCAGAGAACAGATACGCAGTATTTT.

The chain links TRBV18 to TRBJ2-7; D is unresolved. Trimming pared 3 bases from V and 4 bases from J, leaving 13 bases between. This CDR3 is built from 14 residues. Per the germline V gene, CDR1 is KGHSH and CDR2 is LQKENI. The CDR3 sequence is CASSPMRSSYEQYF. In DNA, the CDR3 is TGTGCCAGCTCACCCATGCGTAGTTCTTACGAGCAGTACTTC. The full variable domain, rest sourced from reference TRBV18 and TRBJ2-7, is NAGVMQNPRHLVRRRGQEARLRCSPMKGHSHVYWYRQLPEEGLKFMVYLQKENIIDESGMPKERFSAEFPKEGPSILRIQQVVRGDSAAYFCASSPMRSSYEQYFGPGTRLTVT.

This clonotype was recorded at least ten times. CDR3 nucleotide sequence: TGCAGCGTTCTGACTGGGAGCTCCTACAATGAGCAGTTCTTC. As protein: CSVLTGSSYNEQFF. The genes are TRBV29-1 and TRBJ2-1; D may be TRBD2 (5 bases). Trimming removed 5 bases from V and 0 bases from J, with 11 bases in between. Germline CDR1 is SQVTM and CDR2 is ANQGSEA. This CDR3 comprises 14 residues.

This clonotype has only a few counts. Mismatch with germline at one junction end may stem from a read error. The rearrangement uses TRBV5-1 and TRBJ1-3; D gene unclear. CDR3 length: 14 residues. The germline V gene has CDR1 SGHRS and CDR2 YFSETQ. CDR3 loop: CASSLVPSGNTIYF. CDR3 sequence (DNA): TGCGCCAGCAGTTTGGTACCCTCTGGAAACACCATATATTTT.

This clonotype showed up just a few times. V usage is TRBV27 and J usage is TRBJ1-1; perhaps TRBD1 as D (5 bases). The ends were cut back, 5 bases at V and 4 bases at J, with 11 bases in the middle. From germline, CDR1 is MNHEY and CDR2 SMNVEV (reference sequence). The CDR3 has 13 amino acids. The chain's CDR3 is CASSPLGATEAFF. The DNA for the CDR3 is TGTGCCAGCAGTCCCCTCGGGGCCACTGAAGCTTTCTTT.

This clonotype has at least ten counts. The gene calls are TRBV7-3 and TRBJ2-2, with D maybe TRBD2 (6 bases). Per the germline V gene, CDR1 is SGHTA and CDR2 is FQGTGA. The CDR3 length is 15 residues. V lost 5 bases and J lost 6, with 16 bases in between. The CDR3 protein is CASSRSTPGAGELFF. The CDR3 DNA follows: TGTGCCAGCAGCCGATCGACCCCGGGGGCCGGGGAGCTGTTTTTT.

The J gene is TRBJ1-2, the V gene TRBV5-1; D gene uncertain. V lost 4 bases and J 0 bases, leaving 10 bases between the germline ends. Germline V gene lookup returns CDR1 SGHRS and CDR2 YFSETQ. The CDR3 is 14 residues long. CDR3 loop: CASSPTSANYGYTF. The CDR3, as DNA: TGCGCCAGCAGCCCCACCTCAGCTAACTATGGCTACACCTTC. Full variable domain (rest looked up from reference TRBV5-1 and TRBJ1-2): KAGVTQTPRYLIKTRGQQVTLSCSPISGHRSVSWYQQTPGQGLQFLFEYFSETQRNKGNFPGRFSGRQFSNSRSEMNVSTLELGDSALYLCASSPTSANYGYTFGSGTRLTVV.

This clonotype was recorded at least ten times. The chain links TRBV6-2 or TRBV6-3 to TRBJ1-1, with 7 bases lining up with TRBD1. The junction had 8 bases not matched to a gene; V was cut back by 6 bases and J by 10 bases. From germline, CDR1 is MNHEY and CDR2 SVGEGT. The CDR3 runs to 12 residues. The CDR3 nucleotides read TGTGCCAGCAGACAGGGGCCAGCAGGAGCTTTCTTT. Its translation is CASRQGPAGAFF.

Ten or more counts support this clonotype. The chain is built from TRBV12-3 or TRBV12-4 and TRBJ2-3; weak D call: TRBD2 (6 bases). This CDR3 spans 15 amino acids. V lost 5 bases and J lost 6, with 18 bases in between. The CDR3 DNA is TGTGCCAGCAGTCTCCCCACTCGGGGGAGGGATACGCAGTATTTT. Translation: CASSLPTRGRDTQYF.

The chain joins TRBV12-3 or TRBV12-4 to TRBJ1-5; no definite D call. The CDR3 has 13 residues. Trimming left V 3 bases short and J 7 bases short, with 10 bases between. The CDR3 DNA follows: TGTGCCAGCAGTTTCCAACAAGAGCAGCCCCAGCATTTT. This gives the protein CASSFQQEQPQHF.

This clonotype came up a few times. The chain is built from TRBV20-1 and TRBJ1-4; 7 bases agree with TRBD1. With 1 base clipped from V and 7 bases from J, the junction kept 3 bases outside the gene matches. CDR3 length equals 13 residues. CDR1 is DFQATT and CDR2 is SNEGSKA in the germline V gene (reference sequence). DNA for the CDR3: TGCAGTGCTAGAGTGGACAGGACTGAAAAACTGTTTTTT. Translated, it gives CSARVDRTEKLFF.

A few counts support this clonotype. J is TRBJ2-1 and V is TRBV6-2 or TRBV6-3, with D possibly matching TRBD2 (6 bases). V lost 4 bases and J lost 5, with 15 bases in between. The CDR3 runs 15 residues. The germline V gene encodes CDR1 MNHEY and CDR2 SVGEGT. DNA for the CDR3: TGTGCCAGCAGTTCGGGACTCCACCTAGACAATGAGCAGTTCTTC. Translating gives CASSSGLHLDNEQFF.

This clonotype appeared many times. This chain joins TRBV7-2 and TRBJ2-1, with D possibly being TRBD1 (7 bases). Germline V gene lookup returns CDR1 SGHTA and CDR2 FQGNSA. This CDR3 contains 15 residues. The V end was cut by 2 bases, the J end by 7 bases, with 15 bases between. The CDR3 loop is CASSLQGGTSNEQFF. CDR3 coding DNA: TGTGCCAGCAGCTTACAGGGGGGCACGTCGAATGAGCAGTTCTTC.

The CDR3 DNA sequence: TGTGCCAGCAGCTTAGAGGGTATCCCTGGAAACACCATATATTTT. Its translation: CASSLEGIPGNTIYF. The chain carries TRBV7-2 and TRBJ1-3; D gene unclear. This CDR3 contains 15 residues. Germline V gives CDR1 SGHTA, CDR2 FQGNSA. The V end was cut by 1 base, the J end by 2 bases, with 9 bases between.

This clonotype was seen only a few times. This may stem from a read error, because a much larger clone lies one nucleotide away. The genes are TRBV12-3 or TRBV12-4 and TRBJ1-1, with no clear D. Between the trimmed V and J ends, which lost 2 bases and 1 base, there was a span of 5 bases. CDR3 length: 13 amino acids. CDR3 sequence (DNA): TGTGCCAGCAGTTTAAACGGGAACACTGAAGCTTTCTTT. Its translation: CASSLNGNTEAFF.

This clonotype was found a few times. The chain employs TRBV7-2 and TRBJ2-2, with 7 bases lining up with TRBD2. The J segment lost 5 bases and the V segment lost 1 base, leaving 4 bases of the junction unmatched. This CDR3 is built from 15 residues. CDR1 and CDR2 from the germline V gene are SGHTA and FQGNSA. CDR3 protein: CASSLGGSGTGELFF. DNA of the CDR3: TGTGCCAGCAGCTTAGGGGGTAGCGGGACCGGGGAGCTGTTTTTT.

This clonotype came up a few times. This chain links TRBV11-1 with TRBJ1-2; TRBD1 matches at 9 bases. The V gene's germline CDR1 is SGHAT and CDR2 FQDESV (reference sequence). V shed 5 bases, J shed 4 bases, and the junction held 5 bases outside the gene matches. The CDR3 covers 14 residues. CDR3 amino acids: CASSARQGGYGYTF. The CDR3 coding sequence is TGTGCCAGCAGCGCAAGACAGGGGGGCTATGGCTACACCTTC.

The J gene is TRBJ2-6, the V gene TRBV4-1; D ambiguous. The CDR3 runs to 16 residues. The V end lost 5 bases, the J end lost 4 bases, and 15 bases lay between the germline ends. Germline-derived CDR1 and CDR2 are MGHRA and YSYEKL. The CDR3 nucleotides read TGCGCCAGCAGCTTACGAACGGCCGTGGGGGCCAACGTCCTGACTTTC. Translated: CASSLRTAVGANVLTF.

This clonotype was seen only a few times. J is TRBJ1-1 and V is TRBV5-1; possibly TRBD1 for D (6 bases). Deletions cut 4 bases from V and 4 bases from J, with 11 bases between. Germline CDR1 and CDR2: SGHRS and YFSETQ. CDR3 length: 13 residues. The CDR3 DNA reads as TGCGCCAGCAGCACGACAGGTTTCACTGAAGCTTTCTTT. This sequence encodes CASSTTGFTEAFF. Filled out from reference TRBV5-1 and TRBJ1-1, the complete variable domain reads KAGVTQTPRYLIKTRGQQVTLSCSPISGHRSVSWYQQTPGQGLQFLFEYFSETQRNKGNFPGRFSGRQFSNSRSEMNVSTLELGDSALYLCASSTTGFTEAFFGQGTRLTVV.

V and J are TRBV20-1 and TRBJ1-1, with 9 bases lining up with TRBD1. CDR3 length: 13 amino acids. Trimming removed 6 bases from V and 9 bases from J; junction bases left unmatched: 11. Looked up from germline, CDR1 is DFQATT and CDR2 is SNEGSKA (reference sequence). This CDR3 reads CSAPLGGTGKAFF. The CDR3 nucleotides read TGCAGTGCCCCTCTGGGGGGGACAGGGAAAGCTTTCTTT.

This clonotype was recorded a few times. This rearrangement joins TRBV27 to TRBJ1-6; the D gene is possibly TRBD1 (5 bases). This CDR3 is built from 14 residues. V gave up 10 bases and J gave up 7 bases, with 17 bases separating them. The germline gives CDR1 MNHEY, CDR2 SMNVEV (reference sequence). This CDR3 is CATRTGGRNSPLHF. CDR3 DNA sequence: TGTGCCACCCGGACGGGGGGGAGGAATTCACCCCTCCACTTT.

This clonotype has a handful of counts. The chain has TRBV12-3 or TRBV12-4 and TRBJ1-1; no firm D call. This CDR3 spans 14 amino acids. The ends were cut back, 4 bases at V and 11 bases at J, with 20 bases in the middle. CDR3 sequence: CASSSGPPSHEAFF. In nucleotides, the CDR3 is TGTGCCAGCAGTTCCGGCCCCCCAAGTCACGAGGCTTTCTTT.

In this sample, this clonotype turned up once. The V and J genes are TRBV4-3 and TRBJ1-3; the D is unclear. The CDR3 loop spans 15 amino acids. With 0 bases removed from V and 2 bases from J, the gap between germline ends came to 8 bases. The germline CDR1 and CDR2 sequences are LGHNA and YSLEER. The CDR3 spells CASSQDAVPGNTIYF. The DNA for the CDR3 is TGCGCCAGCAGCCAAGATGCAGTTCCTGGAAACACCATATATTTT.

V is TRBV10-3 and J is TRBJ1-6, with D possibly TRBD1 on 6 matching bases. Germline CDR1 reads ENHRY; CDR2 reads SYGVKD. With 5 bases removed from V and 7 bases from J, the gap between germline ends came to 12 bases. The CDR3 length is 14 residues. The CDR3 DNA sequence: TGTGCCATCAGTCTCAGGGGTGAGAATTCACCCCTCCACTTT. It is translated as CAISLRGENSPLHF.

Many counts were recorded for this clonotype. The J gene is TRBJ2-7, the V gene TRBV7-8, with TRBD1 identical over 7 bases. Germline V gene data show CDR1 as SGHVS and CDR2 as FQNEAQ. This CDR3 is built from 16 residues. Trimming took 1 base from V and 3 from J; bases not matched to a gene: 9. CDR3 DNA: TGTGCCAGCAGCTTAGAGGGGGCTCTACTAAACTACGAGCAGTACTTC. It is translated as CASSLEGALLNYEQYF.

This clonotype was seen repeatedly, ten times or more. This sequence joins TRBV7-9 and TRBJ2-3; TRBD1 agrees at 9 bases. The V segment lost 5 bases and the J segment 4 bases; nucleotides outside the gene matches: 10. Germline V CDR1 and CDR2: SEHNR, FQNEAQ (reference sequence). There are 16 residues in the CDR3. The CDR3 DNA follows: TGTGCCAGCAGCCCCTACCGGGACAGGGTGGCAGATACGCAGTATTTT. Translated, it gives CASSPYRDRVADTQYF.

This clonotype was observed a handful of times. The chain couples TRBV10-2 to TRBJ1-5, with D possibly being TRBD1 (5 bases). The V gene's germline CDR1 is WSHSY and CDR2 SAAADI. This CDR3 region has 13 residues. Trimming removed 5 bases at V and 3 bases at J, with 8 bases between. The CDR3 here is CASSTGFNQPQHF. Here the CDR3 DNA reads TGCGCCAGCAGTACAGGCTTCAATCAGCCCCAGCATTTT.

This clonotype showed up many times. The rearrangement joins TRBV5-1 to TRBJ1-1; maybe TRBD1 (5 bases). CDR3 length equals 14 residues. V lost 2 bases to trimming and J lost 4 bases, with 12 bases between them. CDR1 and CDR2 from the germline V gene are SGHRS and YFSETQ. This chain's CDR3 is CASSLPAGGTEAFF. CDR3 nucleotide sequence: TGCGCCAGCAGCTTACCTGCCGGGGGCACTGAAGCTTTCTTT.

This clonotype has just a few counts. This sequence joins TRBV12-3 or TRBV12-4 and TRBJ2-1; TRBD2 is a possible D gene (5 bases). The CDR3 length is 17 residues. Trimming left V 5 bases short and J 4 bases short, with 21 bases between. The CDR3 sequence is CASSRIEGSQRYNEQFF. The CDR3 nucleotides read TGTGCCAGCAGTCGAATCGAGGGCAGCCAACGATACAATGAGCAGTTCTTC.